This entry lists 7 T cell receptor beta chains sequenced from one sample in a study of cytomegalovirus exposure and HLA in healthy donors. PCR amplification relied on 60 Vbeta primers (plus 13 Jbeta primers). Produced via immunoSEQ multiplex PCR; TCRdb's table is partial and in-frame only. The sample includes tens of thousands of clones, 75% to 85% of them seen just once. Sequencing was carried out using PBMCs. These receptors were collected from a woman between 40 and 55 years old in good health and CMV-seronegative.

The J gene is TRBJ2-5, the V gene TRBV10-1; possible D gene TRBD2, 5 bases. The CDR3 totals 18 residues. The germline V and J ends were trimmed by 6 bases and 2 bases, with 25 bases remaining between them. Germline values: CDR1 WNHNN, CDR2 SYGVQD (reference sequence). The CDR3 protein is CASSPGPLLVSGQETQYF. The CDR3 DNA reads TGCGCCAGCAGCCCCGGGCCCCTACTAGTCAGCGGACAAGAGACCCAGTACTTC.

This chain links TRBV5-1 with TRBJ2-1, with a tentative D call TRBD1 (5 bases). The V gene lost 3 bases and the J gene lost 4 bases, with 8 bases spanning the gap. Germline V CDR1 and CDR2: SGHRS, YFSETQ. CDR3 length: 13 residues. CDR3 protein: CASSWQGYNEQFF. The CDR3 region has the DNA TGCGCCAGCAGCTGGCAGGGTTACAATGAGCAGTTCTTC.

The chain carries TRBV4-1 and TRBJ2-7; perhaps TRBD1 as D (6 bases). V was shortened by 1 base and J by 2 bases, with 15 bases between the two germline ends. The CDR3 sequence is 16 residues long. Germline CDR1 MGHRA, CDR2 YSYEKL. CDR3 DNA: TGCGCCAGCAGCCAAGGATGGCAGGGGTCCACCTACGAGCAGTACTTC. It translates to CASSQGWQGSTYEQYF.

The V call is TRBV10-3, the J call TRBJ2-7, with TRBD1 matching over 7 bases. Trimming took 8 bases from V and 0 from J; bases not matched to a gene: 1. The germline V gene has CDR1 ENHRY and CDR2 SYGVKD. This CDR3 comprises 12 residues. CDR3 sequence: CAIGTVSYEQYV. The CDR3 DNA reads TGTGCCATCGGGACAGTCTCCTACGAGCAGTACGTC.

The J gene is TRBJ2-7, the V gene TRBV27; the match to TRBD1 covers 7 bases. CDR1 is MNHEY, CDR2 SMNVEV, per germline (reference sequence). The V segment lost 4 bases and the J segment 8 bases; nucleotides outside the gene matches: 11. The CDR3 sequence is 14 residues long. CDR3 protein: CASSSPDRPGKQYF. The CDR3 DNA reads as TGTGCCAGCAGTTCCCCGGACAGGCCCGGGAAGCAGTACTTC.

The sample holds one count of this clone. The J gene is TRBJ1-1, the V gene TRBV4-3; tentatively, D is TRBD1 (5 bases). Trimming stripped 6 bases from V and 6 bases from J, with 17 bases between. This CDR3 contains 14 residues. Germline loops: CDR1 LGHNA, CDR2 YSLEER. CDR3 DNA: TGCGCCAGCAGATTAGGGGATCGGACCGCTGAAGCTTTCTTT. Translation gives CASRLGDRTAEAFF.

This chain links TRBV9 with TRBJ1-1; D may be TRBD1 (5 bases). Trimming removed 0 bases at V and 3 bases at J, with 9 bases between. This CDR3 contains 14 residues. Germline CDR1 is SGDLS and CDR2 is YYNGEE. The CDR3 DNA sequence: TGTGCCAGCAGCGTAGTTTTAGGGGACACTGAAGCTTTCTTT. Encoded protein: CASSVVLGDTEAFF.